This TCR beta chain was captured by sequencing in a study of beta chain features in type 1 diabetes. The investigators reverse transcribed all of the isolated RNA, so they sequenced expressed TCRB transcripts. Profiling relied on immunoSEQ multiplex PCR, and the TCRdb table lists in-frame clones only, not all of them. The sample shows about 250,000 clones, approximately 14% of them seen only once. There are a few counts of this clone. Populations isolated by sorting all had purity greater than 95%. Trimming shortened V by 3 bases and J by 3 bases, and 6 bases separated the two germline ends. Germline V gene sequence: CDR1 SQVTM, CDR2 ANQGSEA. CDR3 length equals 11 residues.

This sequence originates from a woman aged 35 to 49 in good health. The sequencing input was naive CD4+ T cells from blood. The chain carries TRBV29-1 and TRBJ2-7, with TRBD2 as a possible D gene (5 bases). The DNA for the CDR3 is TGCAGCGTTGACCGGGACTACGAGCAGTACTTC. It yields the protein CSVDRDYEQYF.